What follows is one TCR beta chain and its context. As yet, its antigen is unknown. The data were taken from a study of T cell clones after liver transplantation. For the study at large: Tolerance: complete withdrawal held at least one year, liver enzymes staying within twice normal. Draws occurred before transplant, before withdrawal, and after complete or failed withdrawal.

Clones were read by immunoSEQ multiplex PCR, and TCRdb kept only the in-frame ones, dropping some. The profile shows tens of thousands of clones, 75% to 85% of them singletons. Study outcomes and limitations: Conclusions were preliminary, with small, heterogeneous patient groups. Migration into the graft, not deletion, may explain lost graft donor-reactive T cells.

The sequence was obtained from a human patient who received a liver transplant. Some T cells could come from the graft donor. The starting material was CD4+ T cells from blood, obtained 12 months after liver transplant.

Written as DNA, the CDR3 is TGTGCCAGAAGCTGGGGACAGGGACGAAATCAGCCCCAGCATTTT. Translated, it gives CARSWGQGRNQPQHF. The J gene is TRBJ1-5, the V gene TRBV5-3, with 9 bases lining up with TRBD1. TRBV5-3 is designated an ORF whose function remains uncertain. The V segment lost 3 bases and the J segment 4 bases; nucleotides outside the gene matches: 5. The CDR3 has 15 amino acids.